The TCR beta chain described here comes from a study of ipilimumab plus nivolumab after autologous stem cell transplantation. Whole-study context: Typical patient got about 5 ipilimumab doses and about eight nivolumab doses (median).

This CDR3 has 16 amino acids. V lost 1 base to trimming and J lost 0 bases, with 10 bases between them. Germline loops: CDR1 SGHAT, CDR2 FQDESV (reference sequence). TCRdb's table, derived via immunoSEQ multiplex PCR, lists solely in-frame clones and lacks some. This table has around 23,000 clones, roughly 74% appearing once. Ipilimumab, 1 mg/kg, started 14 to 28 days after autologous transplant. The origin of this receptor is a male donor with diffuse large B-cell lymphoma. This chain links TRBV11-1 with TRBJ1-3; the D gene is possibly TRBD1 (6 bases). The specimen comprised PBMCs, sampled in a trial of ipilimumab plus nivolumab as post-transplant consolidation. The CDR3 DNA reads as TGTGCCAGCAGCTTAGGGGGGGCTGGCTCTGGAAACACCATATATTTT. Its translation: CASSLGGAGSGNTIYF.